This T cell receptor beta chain was profiled in a study of blood T cell repertoires in COVID-19. On the study more broadly: Italy, Spain and the United States were the sources of the convalescent and acute COVID-19 samples. Sources were T cells, B-cell-depleted T cells, or PBMCs; the material itself was cDNA or gDNA.

As processed by the authors: How many nucleated cells were present was estimated from reference gene primer amplification. Libraries were prepared by immunoSEQ multiplex PCR; TCRdb keeps only in-frame clonotypes and omits some of them. The V and J calls and clone size are taken from that table; D and trimming were inferred from the DNA. The data hold some 200,000 clones, with roughly 90% observed a single time. This clonotype was obtained from a man in his sixties or seventies with acute or convalescent COVID-19. Sequencing input: peripheral blood.

Written as DNA, the CDR3 is TGTGCCAGCAGCTTAGCCGGCCAGGGCCCCTACGAGCAGTACTTC. Translated, it gives CASSLAGQGPYEQYF. The chain recombines TRBV7-2 with TRBJ2-7, with D perhaps TRBD1 (5 bases). This CDR3 is built from 15 residues. Germline loops: CDR1 SGHTA, CDR2 FQGNSA. Deletions cut 0 bases from V and 2 bases from J, with 11 bases between.